Presented here are 20 T cell receptor beta chains from one specimen sequenced in a study of CD8 T cells in Susac syndrome. cDNA came from about 0.51 to 1 ug RNA primed by random hexamers. TCRdb used MiXCR to reprocess the immunoSEQ multiplex PCR reads, holding one entry per CDR3 protein. The sample includes 100,000 to 150,000 distinct CDR3 sequences, less than 95% of them seen just once. Input material: CD4+ T cells from PBMCs. All receptors come from a human donor with multiple sclerosis.

The chain recombines TRBV19 with TRBJ2-1; 8 bases match TRBD2. CDR1 and CDR2 from the germline V gene are LNHDA and SQIVND (reference sequence). The CDR3 spans 16 residues. Losses at the gene ends were 5 bases for V and 2 bases for J; bases not matched to a gene: 8. CDR3 DNA sequence: TGTGCCAGTAGTCCCCCCACGGGGGGGACCTACAATGAGCAGTTCTTC. It codes for CASSPPTGGTYNEQFF.

The CDR3 bases are TGTGCCAGCTCACAGCTCCCAAGCACAGATACGCAGTATTTT. This encodes CASSQLPSTDTQYF. The chain is built from TRBV18 and TRBJ2-3; D is uncertain. Germline V CDR1 and CDR2: KGHSH, LQKENI. V lost 4 bases to trimming and J lost 0 bases, with 8 bases between them. The length of the CDR3 is 14 residues.

The rearrangement links TRBV5-1 to TRBJ2-1; no definite D call. Trimming took 3 bases from V and 2 from J, leaving 9 bases between them. Germline V lookup: CDR1 SGHRS, CDR2 YFSETQ. The length of the CDR3 is 14 residues. Here the CDR3 DNA reads TGCGCCAGCAGCTCCGATACAGCCTACAATGAGCAGTTCTTC. Amino acids: CASSSDTAYNEQFF.

A single count supports this clonotype. The chain recombines TRBV12-3 or TRBV12-4 with TRBJ1-1; D is undetermined. This CDR3 is 11 amino acids long. The V gene lost 3 bases and the J gene lost 8 bases, with 7 bases spanning the gap. The CDR3 here is CASSFRSEAFF. CDR3 coding DNA: TGTGCCAGCAGTTTCAGGTCGGAAGCTTTCTTT.

This clonotype was seen only once. The chain couples TRBV3-1 to TRBJ1-5; tentative D call: TRBD1 (5 bases). The CDR3 spans 15 residues. Between the trimmed V and J ends, which lost 5 bases and 4 bases, there was a span of 15 bases. Germline CDR1 reads LGHDT; CDR2 reads YNNKEL (reference sequence). CDR3 loop: CASSTGNGGNQPQHF. CDR3 DNA sequence: TGTGCCAGCAGCACGGGGAACGGGGGAAATCAGCCCCAGCATTTT.

The rearrangement joins TRBV5-4 to TRBJ1-2, with D possibly matching TRBD1 (5 bases). The CDR3 sequence is 14 residues long. The germline V and J ends were trimmed by 0 bases and 7 bases, with 13 bases remaining between them. Germline CDR1 reads SGHNT; CDR2 reads YYREEE (reference sequence). The CDR3 nucleotides read TGTGCCAGCAGCTTGGAGGCAGGGCCCGGTGGCTACACCTTC. Protein sequence: CASSLEAGPGGYTF. The variable domain in full, completed from reference TRBV5-4 and TRBJ1-2, reads ETGVTQSPTHLIKTRGQQVTLRCSSQSGHNTVSWYQQALGQGPQFIFQYYREEENGRGNFPPRFSGLQFPNYSSELNVNALELDDSALYLCASSLEAGPGGYTFGSGTRLTVV.

V usage is TRBV10-3 and J usage is TRBJ1-1; D not resolved. The V end lost 4 bases, the J end lost 11 bases, and 11 bases lay between the germline ends. CDR1 is ENHRY and CDR2 is SYGVKD in the germline V gene. The CDR3 spans 11 residues. The CDR3 DNA sequence: TGTGCCATCAGTGCCGCGGGTTACGCTTTCTTT. Translating gives CAISAAGYAFF.

The chain joins TRBV5-1 to TRBJ1-2, with a weak D call TRBD1 (6 bases). The CDR3 has 17 amino acids. CDR1 and CDR2 from the germline V gene are SGHRS and YFSETQ. Trimming pared 4 bases from V and 0 bases from J, leaving 19 bases between. In nucleotides, the CDR3 is TGCGCCAGCAGCACGGAAACCTGGACAGCTACTAACTATGGCTACACCTTC. It is translated as CASSTETWTATNYGYTF.

The V gene is TRBV9, the J gene TRBJ2-1, with D perhaps matching TRBD2 (7 bases). The germline V gene has CDR1 SGDLS and CDR2 YYNGEE. The CDR3 contains 18 residues. With 4 bases removed from V and 0 bases from J, the gap between germline ends came to 20 bases. In nucleotides, the CDR3 is TGTGCCAGCAGCACCCGGGGGCAAGCGGGAAGCTCCTACAATGAGCAGTTCTTC. Its protein is CASSTRGQAGSSYNEQFF.

This chain joins TRBV18 and TRBJ1-1; a weak D match, TRBD1 (5 bases). Germline V gives CDR1 KGHSH, CDR2 LQKENI. This CDR3 has 15 residues. V was shortened by 0 bases and J by 1 base, with 9 bases between the two germline ends. The CDR3: CASSPPMRGNTEAFF. Here the CDR3 DNA reads TGTGCCAGCTCACCACCCATGAGGGGGAACACTGAAGCTTTCTTT.

The rearrangement links TRBV5-4 to TRBJ1-1; 9 positions agree with TRBD1. The V gene end was trimmed by 3 bases and the J gene end by 5 bases; junction bases not matched to a gene: 11. Germline loops: CDR1 SGHNT, CDR2 YYREEE (reference sequence). The CDR3 spans 16 residues. Written as DNA, the CDR3 is TGTGCCAGCAGCTGGGGGACAGGGTTGGTCAAGACTGAAGCTTTCTTT. It specifies CASSWGTGLVKTEAFF.

The rearrangement joins TRBV5-1 to TRBJ1-2; no reliable D call. CDR1 is SGHRS and CDR2 is YFSETQ in the germline V gene. This CDR3 comprises 14 residues. V lost 0 bases, J lost 6 bases, and 12 bases lay in between. The CDR3 DNA follows: TGCGCCAGCAGCTTGGAGCCCCTGCCTAATGGCTACACCTTC. It yields the protein CASSLEPLPNGYTF.

The CDR3 DNA reads TGTGCCAGCAGCTTGGGCCCGGCCGAGACCCAGTACTTC. This encodes CASSLGPAETQYF. This chain connects TRBV5-6 to TRBJ2-5; no clear D. In germline, CDR1 is SGHDT, CDR2 YYEEEE. The CDR3 runs 13 residues. Trimming left V 0 bases short and J 5 bases short, with 8 bases between. Using reference TRBV5-6 and TRBJ2-5 for the parts outside the CDR3, the full variable domain is DAGVTQSPTHLIKTRGQQVTLRCSPKSGHDTVSWYQQALGQGPQFIFQYYEEEERQRGNFPDRFSGHQFPNYSSELNVNALLLGDSALYLCASSLGPAETQYFGPGTRLLVL.

A single count supports this clonotype. This chain joins TRBV20-1 and TRBJ2-7, with 9 bases identical to TRBD1. The CDR3 has 16 residues. CDR1 DFQATT and CDR2 SNEGSKA come from the germline V gene (reference sequence). After removal of 6 bases from V and 1 base from J, the junction contained 13 bases not matched to a gene. In nucleotides, the CDR3 is TGCAGTGCCCATTCCCCCCGTGACAGGGGGTCCTACGAGCAGTACTTC. Its translation: CSAHSPRDRGSYEQYF.

J is TRBJ1-5 and V is TRBV19; D is undetermined. This CDR3 has 15 amino acids. Germline V lookup: CDR1 LNHDA, CDR2 SQIVND (reference sequence). Between the trimmed V and J ends, which lost 2 bases and 1 base, there was a span of 9 bases. The CDR3 region is CASSIFSASNQPQHF. The CDR3 DNA is TGTGCCAGTAGTATATTTAGCGCAAGCAATCAGCCCCAGCATTTT.

The chain links TRBV5-4 to TRBJ2-5; 7 nucleotides agree with TRBD2. The length of the CDR3 is 15 residues. V lost 4 bases, J lost 4 bases, and 10 bases stayed unmatched. Germline CDR1 reads SGHNT; CDR2 reads YYREEE (reference sequence). The CDR3 DNA reads as TGTGCCAGCAGCCTAAAGACTAGCCTTGGAGAGACCCAGTACTTC. This codes for CASSLKTSLGETQYF.

This chain connects TRBV19 to TRBJ1-1; perhaps TRBD1 as D (6 bases). The CDR3 consists of 10 residues. V was trimmed by 11 bases and J by 4 bases, leaving 8 bases between them. Germline V gene lookup returns CDR1 LNHDA and CDR2 SQIVND (reference sequence). CDR3 coding DNA: TGTGCCGCCAGGGGCACTGAAGCTTTCTTT. Translated, it gives CAARGTEAFF.

The rearrangement uses TRBV20-1 and TRBJ1-2, with 9 bases matching TRBD1. Unmatched junction bases numbered 10, after V lost 0 bases and J lost 8 bases. This CDR3 comprises 15 residues. The germline V gene encodes CDR1 DFQATT and CDR2 SNEGSKA (reference sequence). CDR3 nucleotides: TGCAGTGCTAGAGATCCCGCCCGGACAGGGGAAGGCTACACCTTC. Residues: CSARDPARTGEGYTF.

This clonotype was seen only a few times. The chain combines TRBV12-3 or TRBV12-4 with TRBJ1-4, with D unresolved. CDR3 length: 17 residues. V shed 5 bases and J shed 0 bases, with 16 bases lying between them. CDR3 nucleotide sequence: TGTGCCAGCAGTCCCCGGGCAGCGAGGGCAACTAATGAAAAACTGTTTTTT. Its protein product is CASSPRAARATNEKLFF.

The sample holds one count of this clonotype. The V gene is TRBV25-1, the J gene TRBJ1-6; TRBD1 aligns across 7 bases. The V segment lost 6 bases and the J segment 6 bases; nucleotides outside the gene matches: 8. The germline V gene encodes CDR1 MGHDK and CDR2 SYGVNS. This CDR3 spans 15 amino acids. The CDR3 DNA is TGTGCCAGCAGACCGACCGGGACAGCTAATTCACCCCTCCACTTT. Residues: CASRPTGTANSPLHF.